A selection of T cell receptor beta chains follows, all from one sample in a study of T-cell memory formation after mild COVID-19. TCRdb ran MiXCR on the 5' RACE reads and lists one entry per CDR3 protein. The table shows roughly 170,000 distinct CDR3 sequences, with under 20% occurring only once. Sequencing was performed on PBMCs or a T cell subset sorted from them (not recorded which). The receptors originated from a man younger than 30 who had mild COVID-19 (a few samples of this study predate the infection). Cell type and time point are not known. The CDR3 runs from the conserved cysteine through the conserved F or W. The D gene is left open where the match is weak. Size tells how often a clone was seen (once, few, many) or the class of an expanded clone, and some rows leave it out.

CDR3nt,CDR3aa,j_gene,abundance,d_gene,v_gene
TGTGCCAGCAGCTCGACAGGGCTTTACACTGAAGCTTTCTTT,CASSSTGLYTEAFF,TRBJ1-1,-,TRBD1,TRBV7-9
TGTGCCAGCAGCTCGCACGGGACTACCAGAGGGCAGTATTTT,CASSSHGTTRGQYF,TRBJ2-3,few,TRBD2,TRBV7-9
TGTGCCAGCAGTTTAGAAACCTATGGCTACACCTTC,CASSLETYGYTF,TRBJ1-2,-,-,TRBV12-3/TRBV12-4
TGCGCCAGCCGAAGGACCAGCGCAACTAATGAAAAACTGTTTTTT,CASRRTSATNEKLFF,TRBJ1-4,few,-,TRBV5-1
TGTGCCAGTAGTGTCCCCCCGGATCAGCCCCAGCATTTT,CASSVPPDQPQHF,TRBJ1-5,-,-,TRBV19
TGTGCCAGCAGCTCGATCGGACAGCGGAGAAACTATGGCTACACCTTC,CASSSIGQRRNYGYTF,TRBJ1-2,-,-,TRBV11-2
TGTGCCACCAGTGATTCAAGGGCAGGGGACACTGAAGCTTTCTTT,CATSDSRAGDTEAFF,TRBJ1-1,few,-,TRBV24-1
TGCGCCAGCAGCCCTAGGGACAGCGATACGCAGTATTTT,CASSPRDSDTQYF,TRBJ2-3,many,TRBD1,TRBV5-1
TGCGCCAGCAGCTTGCCGGGGGGACACACCGGGGAGCTGTTTTTT,CASSLPGGHTGELFF,TRBJ2-2,-,TRBD2,TRBV5-1
TGCGCCAGCAGCTTGGCCGCACTGGGATTCGAGTACGGCGGCTACACCTTC,CASSLAALGFEYGGYTF,TRBJ1-2,few,-,TRBV5-1
TGCAGTGCTAGTTCCAGGCAACTCGGCTATGGCTACACCTTC,CSASSRQLGYGYTF,TRBJ1-2,-,-,TRBV20-1
TGCGCCAGCAGCCCGGGACAGGGAGGGCGAGAGCAGTACTTC,CASSPGQGGREQYF,TRBJ2-7,few,TRBD1,TRBV10-1
TGTGCCAGCAGCTTAGGTAGAATCGGGCTTGGCTACACCTTC,CASSLGRIGLGYTF,TRBJ1-2,-,-,TRBV7-9
TGTGCCAGCAGCTTACTTACCAGGGAGGAGACCCAGTACTTC,CASSLLTREETQYF,TRBJ2-5,-,-,TRBV7-2
TGCGCCAGCAGCATAAGGGTTAGGGGGCAAAACTCTGGAAACACCATATATTTT,CASSIRVRGQNSGNTIYF,TRBJ1-3,-,TRBD1,TRBV4-3
TGTGCCAGCAGGACAGCGGGGAGGGGCACCGGGGAGCTGTTTTTT,CASRTAGRGTGELFF,TRBJ2-2,-,TRBD2,TRBV11-2
TGTGCCAGCAGGCCCCTGACACAGAACACTGAAGCTTTCTTT,CASRPLTQNTEAFF,TRBJ1-1,-,-,TRBV6-5
TGCAGTGCTACCCAGGGTGCTGGAAACACCATATATTTT,CSATQGAGNTIYF,TRBJ1-3,-,-,TRBV20-1
TGTGCCACCAGTTCTGGACTGAACACCGGGGAGCTGTTTTTT,CATSSGLNTGELFF,TRBJ2-2,few,-,TRBV24-1
TGTGCCAGCAGCTTATCATCAGTCGGCAATCAGCCCCAGCATTTT,CASSLSSVGNQPQHF,TRBJ1-5,-,-,TRBV7-8
TGTGCCAGCCGGGTGAGGGTAGCCCAAGAGACCCAGTACTTC,CASRVRVAQETQYF,TRBJ2-5,-,-,TRBV7-2
TGTGCCAGCAGCCAAGAGGGGGCCCAGTACTTC,CASSQEGAQYF,TRBJ2-5,few,-,TRBV4-2
TGCGCCAGCAGCCCGGGGCCGACCGGAGAGACCCAGTACTTC,CASSPGPTGETQYF,TRBJ2-5,few,-,TRBV4-3
TGTGCCAGCAGCCCGATACCGGGGGCGACGCAGTATTTT,CASSPIPGATQYF,TRBJ2-3,-,-,TRBV6-2/TRBV6-3
TGTGCCACCAGTACCGGACAGGCGTCAAACACCGGGGAGCTGTTTTTT,CATSTGQASNTGELFF,TRBJ2-2,-,TRBD1,TRBV15
TGTGCCAGTAGTATGTCTGGGGCCAATCGGAATTCACCCCTCCACTTT,CASSMSGANRNSPLHF,TRBJ1-6,-,-,TRBV19
TGTGCCAGCAGTGCGGGGGGAACGAACACCGGGGAGCTGTTTTTT,CASSAGGTNTGELFF,TRBJ2-2,-,TRBD2,TRBV11-3
TGTGCCAGCAGCGTAGGTAGCGGGGGGGCGTATACGCAGTATTTT,CASSVGSGGAYTQYF,TRBJ2-3,few,TRBD2,TRBV9
TGTGCCAGCAGGGGGAACGCGGGGAGCACTGAAGCTTTCTTT,CASRGNAGSTEAFF,TRBJ1-1,-,-,TRBV2
TGCAGTGCTAGTAGACAGGGAAATAGCAATCAGCCCCAGCATTTT,CSASRQGNSNQPQHF,TRBJ1-5,few,TRBD1,TRBV20-1
TGTGCCAGCAGCTTAGATTGGGGGCCCAATGAGCAGTTCTTC,CASSLDWGPNEQFF,TRBJ2-1,-,-,TRBV11-2
TGTGCCAGCAGCTTGCAGGGAGGGCTGCTGACAGATACGCAGTATTTT,CASSLQGGLLTDTQYF,TRBJ2-3,-,TRBD2,TRBV5-5
TGTGCCAGCAGTTCCCGGGGAAGCTCCTATAATTCACCCCTCCACTTT,CASSSRGSSYNSPLHF,TRBJ1-6,many,-,TRBV27
TGTGCCAGCAGCCCCCTCCGACAGGGGGGCATGAACACTGAAGCTTTCTTT,CASSPLRQGGMNTEAFF,TRBJ1-1,-,TRBD1,TRBV12-3/TRBV12-4
TGTGCCACCAGCAGCTTCACCGGGACAGAACAGAGGCGCACTGAAGCTTTCTTT,CATSSFTGTEQRRTEAFF,TRBJ1-1,many,TRBD1,TRBV15
TGTGCCAGCAGCCAAAACCTTGGTGGCAATCAGCCCCAGCATTTT,CASSQNLGGNQPQHF,TRBJ1-5,few,-,TRBV11-2
TGTGCCAGCAGTGCGGCCCCTTATTCACCCCTCCACTTT,CASSAAPYSPLHF,TRBJ1-6,few,-,TRBV2
TGTGCCAGCAACTTAGCGGGGGGCCCGAGAGAGACCCAGTACTTC,CASNLAGGPRETQYF,TRBJ2-5,-,-,TRBV21-1
TGTGCCAGCAGCGGCGACAGGGAGGCTAAGAACACTGAAGCTTTCTTT,CASSGDREAKNTEAFF,TRBJ1-1,-,TRBD1,TRBV6-2/TRBV6-3
TGTGCCACCAGTGATTTGGGGGGCTTTGCGACCCAGTACTTC,CATSDLGGFATQYF,TRBJ2-5,-,-,TRBV24-1
TGTGCCAGCAGTTCAGGGTGGAATGAGCAGTTCTTC,CASSSGWNEQFF,TRBJ2-1,few,-,TRBV6-2/TRBV6-3
TGTGCCAGCAGTGGTAGGGACACTATGTATAGCAATCAGCCCCAGCATTTT,CASSGRDTMYSNQPQHF,TRBJ1-5,-,-,TRBV6-6
TGTGCCAGTACTGGCAGGGTAAAAGGGAGCTCTGGAAACACCATATATTTT,CASTGRVKGSSGNTIYF,TRBJ1-3,-,-,TRBV19
TGTGCGAAGGGATGGGATGGCTACACCTTC,CAKGWDGYTF,TRBJ1-2,-,-,TRBV2
TGTGCCAGCAGCCCTAGCGGGGGGGCTAGGAATGAGCAGTTCTTC,CASSPSGGARNEQFF,TRBJ2-1,many,TRBD2,TRBV7-8
TGTGCCAGCAGCTTAGAATCCGGGGGAGCTTTCTTT,CASSLESGGAFF,TRBJ1-1,few,-,TRBV7-2
TGTGCCAGCAGTTTAGGGACAGTGTCAGCTTTCTTT,CASSLGTVSAFF,TRBJ1-1,few,-,TRBV12-3/TRBV12-4
TGTGCCAGCTCACAAACCGTGGCAGCGAACACTGAAGCTTTCTTT,CASSQTVAANTEAFF,TRBJ1-1,many,-,TRBV18
TGTGCCAGCAGCCAAATGACAGGGTTCAATCAGCCCCAGCATTTT,CASSQMTGFNQPQHF,TRBJ1-5,few,TRBD1,TRBV7-6
TGCGCCAGCAGCCAAGGAGCGGGGGGGCTCGGTACGCAGTATTTT,CASSQGAGGLGTQYF,TRBJ2-3,few,TRBD2,TRBV4-1
TGCAGTGCTGGACAGGGGGCTAGGGAGACCCAGTACTTC,CSAGQGARETQYF,TRBJ2-5,many,TRBD1,TRBV20-1
TGTGCCAGCTCACCACCGAACAGGGGTACCGTACTGCATGGCTACACCTTC,CASSPPNRGTVLHGYTF,TRBJ1-2,few,TRBD1,TRBV18
TGTGCCAGCAGGGACAGAGTAAAAGAAAAACTGTTTTTT,CASRDRVKEKLFF,TRBJ1-4,many,-,TRBV6-5
TGTGCCAGCTCACCTACAGTATATACAGGATACGAGCAGTACTTC,CASSPTVYTGYEQYF,TRBJ2-7,few,-,TRBV18
TGTGCCAGCAGTTACGACAGCGGTCCCGTCGCCGGGGAGCTGTTTTTT,CASSYDSGPVAGELFF,TRBJ2-2,-,-,TRBV6-2/TRBV6-3
TGTGCCAGCAGTTTAACGGGTTGGACTGAAGCTTTCTTT,CASSLTGWTEAFF,TRBJ1-1,-,-,TRBV12-3/TRBV12-4